This TCR beta chain was captured in a study of cytomegalovirus exposure and HLA in healthy donors. Regarding the study as a whole: Among the sequence variants, a highly shared cluster was likely an artifact of sequencing.

Remarks on this clone: Its antigen remains unknown.

Researchers ran the PCR with 60 Vbeta and 13 Jbeta primers. Original methodology: Roughly 11 million of the roughly 80 million unique TCR beta chains counted in a later analysis were shared. Here immunoSEQ multiplex PCR was the method, and the copy in TCRdb shows in-frame clones only, minus some. That table furnishes V, J and clone size, whereas the DNA furnished D and trimming. Found here are under 150,000 clones, around 73% of them singletons; the top ten hold 2.9%. Sample: PBMCs. The TCR comes from a human donor in good health.

The CDR3 loop reads CASSLAGQTEAFF. The CDR3 coding sequence is TGCGCCAGCAGCTTAGCCGGACAGACCGAAGCTTTCTTT. V gene TRBV5-1 combines with J gene TRBJ1-1, with a weak D call TRBD1 (6 bases). V was trimmed by 2 bases and J by 8 bases, leaving 13 bases between them. The length of the CDR3 is 13 residues. The V gene's germline CDR1 is SGHRS and CDR2 YFSETQ.